This entry lists 27 T cell receptor beta chains sequenced from one sample in a study of CD8+CD57+ T cells in acquired aplastic anemia. TCR beta VDJ and CDR3 profiling used genomic DNA as template. TCRdb passed the reads through MiXCR, listing each CDR3 protein once. Counted here are under 500,000 distinct CDR3 sequences, around 32% occurring once; the ten biggest clones make up approximately 0.82%. All sequencing subjects had displayed CD8+CD57+ cell expansion on flow cytometry. Sequencing used sorted CD4+, CD8+, or CD8+CD57+ T cells (not recorded which) from PBMCs. These receptors all come from a human donor with aplastic anemia.

This chain joins TRBV11-1 and TRBJ2-3; 7 positions agree with TRBD2. This CDR3 spans 17 amino acids. The germline V gene has CDR1 SGHAT and CDR2 FQDESV (reference sequence). The J segment lost 5 bases and the V segment lost 1 base, leaving 12 bases of the junction unmatched. The CDR3 spells CASSLGKGGVPRDTQYF. For the CDR3, the DNA is TGTGCCAGCAGCTTAGGAAAGGGAGGGGTGCCCAGAGATACGCAGTATTTT.

Many counts were recorded for this clonotype. V gene TRBV5-1 combines with J gene TRBJ1-2, with 9 bases identical to TRBD1. The CDR3 runs to 13 residues. V dropped 4 bases and J dropped 9; count of bases not matched to a gene: 7. Germline values: CDR1 SGHRS, CDR2 YFSETQ. The CDR3 region has the DNA TGCGCCAGCAGCGGGGGACAGGGCATTAGCTACACCTTC. Amino acid sequence: CASSGGQGISYTF.

This clonotype was seen a few times. The chain carries TRBV20-1 and TRBJ2-1, with TRBD2 identical over 9 bases. The germline V gene encodes CDR1 DFQATT and CDR2 SNEGSKA (reference sequence). The CDR3 covers 18 residues. Trimming took 1 base from V and 4 from J; bases not matched to a gene: 14. In DNA, the CDR3 is TGCAGTGCTAGAGTGCAGCTAGCGGGGACCATGCGGTACAATGAGCAGTTCTTC. Amino acid sequence: CSARVQLAGTMRYNEQFF.

In its sample, this clonotype was seen a few times. The CDR3 region is CASSPSPHGNWETQYF. CDR3 coding DNA: TGTGCCAGCAGCCCGTCACCACACGGGAATTGGGAGACCCAGTACTTC. V and J are TRBV11-1 and TRBJ2-5, with D perhaps TRBD2 (5 bases). The V gene lost 5 bases and the J gene lost 5 bases, with 21 bases spanning the gap. This CDR3 has 16 residues. Per germline, CDR1 SGHAT and CDR2 FQDESV (reference sequence).

The sample holds many counts of this clonotype. This chain links TRBV10-1 with TRBJ2-7; no reliable D call. Per the germline V gene, CDR1 is WNHNN and CDR2 is SYGVQD (reference sequence). V was shortened by 2 bases and J by 4 bases, with 12 bases between the two germline ends. The CDR3 has 14 amino acids. CDR3 region: CASSENSVSYEQYF. The DNA for the CDR3 is TGCGCCAGCAGTGAGAATTCGGTTTCTTACGAGCAGTACTTC.

The chain combines TRBV6-1 with TRBJ2-3; TRBD1 might be the D (6 bases). There are 16 residues in the CDR3. Germline V lookup: CDR1 MNHNS, CDR2 SASEGT. Trimming left V 7 bases short and J 2 bases short, with 19 bases between. Here the CDR3 DNA reads TGTGCCAGCACCAGAGAAACAGGGATGAACACAGATACGCAGTATTTT. Translating it yields CASTRETGMNTDTQYF.

Worth noting for this clonotype: With a much larger clone just one base away, this may be a read error. The chain has TRBV4-3 and TRBJ1-6; no reliable D call. Germline CDR1 reads LGHNA; CDR2 reads YSLEER. V was shortened by 0 bases and J by 9 bases, with 12 bases between the two germline ends. The length of the CDR3 is 15 residues. In DNA, the CDR3 is TGCGCCAGCAGCCAAGATCCAATGGGGAGTTCACCCCTCCACTTT. It yields the protein CASSQDPMGSSPLHF.

This clonotype was counted many times. This chain uses TRBV25-1 with TRBJ2-1; 8 bases line up with TRBD1. This CDR3 is 15 amino acids long. After removal of 0 bases from V and 8 bases from J, the junction contained 6 bases not matched to a gene. The germline V gene has CDR1 MGHDK and CDR2 SYGVNS. The CDR3 region has the DNA TGTGCCAGCAGTGAATACGGACAGGGTATCTATGAGCAGTTCTTC. Translation gives CASSEYGQGIYEQFF.

V is TRBV29-1 and J is TRBJ2-7; D is undetermined. The CDR3 consists of 13 residues. CDR1 and CDR2 (germline): SQVTM, ANQGSEA. V shed 6 bases and J shed 6 bases, with 18 bases lying between them. CDR3 DNA sequence: TGCAGCGTCCGTCGAGGCCAGAGTCGCGAGCAGTACTTC. This encodes CSVRRGQSREQYF.

CDR3 sequence (DNA): TGTGCCAGCAGTCCAATGGATGAGCAGTTCTTC. Its protein is CASSPMDEQFF. V is TRBV6-5 and J is TRBJ2-1; D not certain. V lost 5 bases and J 8 bases, leaving 7 bases between the germline ends. Germline V gene lookup returns CDR1 MNHEY and CDR2 SVGAGI. The CDR3 is 11 residues long.

As concerns this clonotype: The missing conserved phenylalanine or tryptophan at the end of this CDR3 makes a read error likely. Because the CDR3's place on the DNA is in doubt, the DNA is left out and the CDR3 is given as listed by TCRdb. CDR3 sequence reads: CASSSGRRVPPRSD. V gene TRBV6-2 or TRBV6-3 combines with J gene TRBJ2-3; the listed D gene, TRBD1, was not tested against the DNA. Germline V gives CDR1 MNHEY, CDR2 SVGEGT. Termini included, the CDR3 measures 14 amino acids.

The CDR3 DNA sequence: TGTGCCAGCAGTTTGTCCGTTAGTTCTAATAAGCCCCAGCATTTT. Amino acid sequence: CASSLSVSSNKPQHF. This chain links TRBV12-3 or TRBV12-4 with TRBJ1-5; D is uncertain. Trimming took off 3 bases at V and 8 bases at J, with 17 bases between the two ends. The CDR3 consists of 15 residues.

This clonotype was detected ten times or more. The chain uses TRBV4-3 and TRBJ1-2; D is perhaps TRBD1 (5 bases). CDR1 and CDR2 (germline): LGHNA, YSLEER. This CDR3 spans 15 amino acids. Trimming shortened V by 0 bases and J by 4 bases, and 12 bases separated the two germline ends. CDR3: CASSQEGRGGYGYTF. Here the CDR3 DNA reads TGCGCCAGCAGCCAAGAGGGGCGGGGTGGCTATGGCTACACCTTC.

Remarks on this clonotype: A much larger clone lies one base from this, so it may be a read error. J is TRBJ2-1 and V is TRBV25-1; 11 nucleotides line up with TRBD1. The V gene's germline CDR1 is MGHDK and CDR2 SYGVNS. CDR3 length: 15 amino acids. CDR3 in amino acids: CATSQGDRGRTEQLF. CDR3 nucleotides: TGTGCCACCAGCCAGGGGGACAGGGGGAGGACTGAGCAGCTCTTC.

In this sample, this clonotype turned up once. A much larger clone differs by one base, so this may be a read error. The gene calls are TRBV10-3 and TRBJ2-1; 8 bases fit TRBD2. This CDR3 spans 15 amino acids. From germline, CDR1 is ENHRY and CDR2 SYGVKD. The CDR3 is CAISGPGLVYNGQFF. CDR3 coding DNA: TGTGCCATCAGTGGCCCGGGACTAGTCTACAATGGGCAGTTCTTC.

This clonotype was counted a single time. This sequence joins TRBV5-1 and TRBJ1-2, with D perhaps matching TRBD1 (6 bases). V gave up 0 bases and J gave up 0 bases, with 9 bases separating them. CDR1 is SGHRS, CDR2 YFSETQ, per germline. The CDR3 is 15 amino acids. For the CDR3, the DNA is TGCGCCAGCAGCTTGGTCGGGACACCTAACTATGGCTACACCTTC. This gives the protein CASSLVGTPNYGYTF.

The chain has TRBV25-1 and TRBJ1-2; D not certain. Trimming shortened V by 5 bases and J by 4 bases, and 11 bases separated the two germline ends. The CDR3 length is 13 residues. Germline loops: CDR1 MGHDK, CDR2 SYGVNS. The CDR3 region is CASSFEVSYGYTF. The CDR3 region has the DNA TGTGCCAGCAGTTTCGAAGTATCCTATGGCTACACCTTC.

This chain links TRBV15 with TRBJ2-7; a possible D gene is TRBD2 (6 bases). Trimming removed 3 bases from V and 10 bases from J, with 16 bases in between. The CDR3 extends over 13 amino acids. Per the germline V gene, CDR1 is LNHNV and CDR2 is YYDKDF (reference sequence). The CDR3 DNA is TGTGCCACCAGCAGGGCGGACTACCACGGACAGTACTTC. It yields the protein CATSRADYHGQYF.

This clonotype was picked up many times. The chain links TRBV29-1 to TRBJ2-5, with D possibly matching TRBD2 (7 bases). V shed 2 bases and J shed 5 bases, with 15 bases lying between them. The V gene's germline CDR1 is SQVTM and CDR2 ANQGSEA. CDR3 size: 14 residues. The CDR3 spells CSVERGAGGETQYF. In DNA, the CDR3 is TGCAGCGTTGAACGGGGGGCGGGCGGGGAGACCCAGTACTTC.

V and J are TRBV7-2 and TRBJ1-4, with a possible D match to TRBD1 (6 bases). CDR1 is SGHTA and CDR2 is FQGNSA in the germline V gene. This CDR3 has 15 residues. V was pared by 0 bases and J by 7 bases, with 12 bases between. CDR3 amino acids: CASSLAGQWGEKLFF. The DNA for the CDR3 is TGTGCCAGCAGCTTAGCAGGACAGTGGGGTGAAAAACTGTTTTTT.

This clonotype was detected many times. The chain combines TRBV19 with TRBJ2-7; D is undetermined. Trimming took 5 bases from V and 2 from J, leaving 10 bases between them. Germline V gene sequence: CDR1 LNHDA, CDR2 SQIVND (reference sequence). This CDR3 has 13 residues. The CDR3 loop is CASSSTVTYEQYF. The CDR3 DNA sequence: TGTGCCAGTAGTTCTACGGTTACCTACGAGCAGTACTTC.

Only a few counts were recorded for this clonotype. This chain links TRBV19 with TRBJ2-1; 8 bases are shared with TRBD1. CDR1 is LNHDA, CDR2 SQIVND, per germline (reference sequence). After removal of 6 bases from V and 5 bases from J, the junction contained 9 bases not matched to a gene. The CDR3 is 15 residues long. CDR3 region: CASRLMGQADNEQFF. The CDR3 DNA follows: TGTGCCAGTAGGCTAATGGGACAGGCGGACAATGAGCAGTTCTTC.

This clonotype was recorded many times. This sequence joins TRBV29-1 and TRBJ2-7; 7 nucleotides match TRBD2. The trim removed 3 bases at V and 6 bases at J, leaving 8 bases unmatched. There are 13 residues in the CDR3. From germline, CDR1 is SQVTM and CDR2 ANQGSEA. The CDR3 is CSVESAGAFEQYF. In DNA, the CDR3 is TGCAGCGTTGAGTCGGCGGGAGCATTCGAGCAGTACTTC.

This clonotype has at least ten counts. This sequence joins TRBV7-9 and TRBJ2-7, with 7 bases that match TRBD1. J lost 3 bases, V lost 5 bases, and 7 bases had no gene match. The CDR3 runs to 14 residues. Germline V gives CDR1 SEHNR, CDR2 FQNEAQ (reference sequence). CDR3 residues: CASSVPGQNYEQYF. The CDR3 DNA sequence: TGTGCCAGCAGCGTCCCGGGACAGAACTACGAGCAGTACTTC.

The V and J genes are TRBV12-3 or TRBV12-4 and TRBJ1-1; D call uncertain. V dropped 2 bases and J dropped 6 bases, with 10 bases sitting between them. The CDR3 has 13 amino acids. CDR3 residues: CASSLHGVAEAFF. The CDR3 coding sequence is TGTGCCAGCAGTTTACACGGGGTAGCTGAAGCTTTCTTT.

The V and J genes are TRBV18 and TRBJ2-7; D is undetermined. Per the germline V gene, CDR1 is KGHSH and CDR2 is LQKENI. Between the trimmed V and J ends, which lost 2 bases and 5 bases, there was a span of 16 bases. This CDR3 region has 15 residues. Here the CDR3 DNA reads TGTGCCAGCTCACCAAGTCAGAGTAATCCCAACGAGCAGTACTTC. Its protein is CASSPSQSNPNEQYF.

Many counts were recorded for this clonotype. V and J are TRBV10-3 and TRBJ1-1, with D possibly matching TRBD1 (5 bases). The CDR3 consists of 14 residues. Germline CDR1 ENHRY, CDR2 SYGVKD. V lost 4 bases, J lost 3 bases, and 12 bases lay in between. The CDR3: CAISVGGVDTEAFF. The CDR3 DNA is TGTGCCATCAGTGTCGGAGGGGTGGACACTGAAGCTTTCTTT.